Below, 31 T cell receptor beta chains from the same sample are listed, as sequenced in a study of T cells after posttransplantation cyclophosphamide. Using immunoSEQ multiplex PCR, the repertoire was profiled, and TCRdb retains in-frame clones only, with some absent. This repertoire holds about 25,000 clones, and none appear only once. Busulfan-fludarabine conditioning, marrow transplant, and cyclophosphamide on days +3 and +4 were administered. Sequencing used PBMCs, obtained after allogeneic stem cell transplant with posttransplant cyclophosphamide. These TCRs come from a male patient between 18 and 35 years old who received an allogeneic stem cell transplant from a related donor, was CMV-positive, and had no GVHD. Some T cells may be provided by the graft donor.

This clone was seen at least ten times. The genes are TRBV7-9 and TRBJ2-1, with 10 bases matching TRBD2. Germline CDR1 is SEHNR and CDR2 is FQNEAQ (reference sequence). Germline trimming cut 1 base from V and 2 bases from J; bases unmatched to any gene: 11. The CDR3 totals 19 residues. This CDR3 is CASSLGLLAGVKTYNEQFF. Written as DNA, the CDR3 is TGTGCCAGCAGCTTAGGGTTGCTAGCGGGAGTTAAGACCTACAATGAGCAGTTCTTC.

This clone was seen only a few times. The gene calls are TRBV2 and TRBJ2-7, with TRBD1 identical over 12 bases. CDR3 size: 15 residues. The V segment lost 10 bases and the J segment 5 bases; nucleotides outside the gene matches: 12. Germline CDR1 is SNHLY and CDR2 is FYNNEI. In nucleotides, the CDR3 is TGTGCCACTCGGGGAGGGACAGGGGGCGTAAACGAGCAGTACTTC. Amino acids: CATRGGTGGVNEQYF.

This clone was picked up many times. The V gene is TRBV2, the J gene TRBJ1-4; 9 bases match TRBD1. CDR3 length: 15 amino acids. The germline V gene encodes CDR1 SNHLY and CDR2 FYNNEI. The J segment lost 8 bases and the V segment lost 5 bases, leaving 9 bases of the junction unmatched. CDR3 sequence reads: CASSRLQGAGEKLFF. CDR3 DNA sequence: TGTGCCAGCAGTCGACTACAGGGGGCCGGGGAAAAACTGTTTTTT.

There are many counts of this clone. The rearrangement joins TRBV5-4 to TRBJ1-1, with TRBD1 matching over 9 bases. Trimming took 4 bases from V and 6 from J; bases not matched to a gene: 1. From germline, CDR1 is SGHNT and CDR2 YYREEE (reference sequence). The CDR3 has 12 amino acids. The CDR3 DNA sequence: TGTGCCAGCAGCAGACAGGGGGCTGAAGCTTTCTTT. Its protein product is CASSRQGAEAFF.

In this sample, this clone turned up many times. The genes are TRBV7-6 and TRBJ2-7, with D possibly TRBD1 on 6 matching bases. The germline CDR1 and CDR2 sequences are SGHVS and FNYEAQ. CDR3 size: 15 residues. V dropped 1 base and J dropped 2 bases, with 12 bases sitting between them. CDR3 sequence reads: CASSLEQGMTYEQYF. CDR3 nucleotide sequence: TGTGCCAGCAGCTTAGAGCAGGGGATGACCTACGAGCAGTACTTC.

Many counts were recorded for this clone. The gene calls are TRBV5-1 and TRBJ2-1; TRBD1 aligns across 7 bases. The J segment lost 3 bases and the V segment lost 6 bases, leaving 9 bases of the junction unmatched. Germline assignment: CDR1 SGHRS and CDR2 YFSETQ. The CDR3 spans 15 residues. CDR3 nucleotides: TGCGCCAGCACCGAGACAGGGATGAACTACAATGAGCAGTTCTTC. Its protein is CASTETGMNYNEQFF.

This clone was found many times. The chain links TRBV5-6 to TRBJ2-5; a weak D match, TRBD1 (6 bases). Germline V lookup: CDR1 SGHDT, CDR2 YYEEEE. Deletions cut 1 base from V and 3 bases from J, with 13 bases between. The CDR3 is 15 residues long. The CDR3 coding sequence is TGTGCCAGCAGCTTGAAAGTTACAGGGAAAGAGACCCAGTACTTC. Residues: CASSLKVTGKETQYF.

This clone was found many times. This sequence joins TRBV14 and TRBJ1-1; D unclear. The CDR3 is 15 amino acids. The germline CDR1 and CDR2 sequences are SGHDN and FVKESK. Trimming took off 3 bases at V and 1 base at J, with 12 bases between the two ends. CDR3 DNA sequence: TGTGCCAGCAGCCACAAATGGGCAGCGAACACTGAAGCTTTCTTT. Translating it yields CASSHKWAANTEAFF.

The table lists this clone with many counts. This chain links TRBV7-9 with TRBJ2-1; D not resolved. The germline V gene has CDR1 SEHNR and CDR2 FQNEAQ (reference sequence). The CDR3 has 16 amino acids. V shed 4 bases and J shed 9 bases, with 22 bases lying between them. The CDR3 region has the DNA TGTGCCAGCAGCTCGCCGTCCGGTCAAAGCGTTAGTGAGCAGTTCTTC. As protein: CASSSPSGQSVSEQFF.

This clone has at least ten counts. This chain joins TRBV10-3 and TRBJ2-1; D gene unclear. CDR1 is ENHRY, CDR2 SYGVKD, per germline. The CDR3 loop spans 17 amino acids. V was shortened by 1 base and J by 6 bases, with 19 bases between the two germline ends. The CDR3 nucleotides are TGTGCCATCAGTGAGTTTTTCGGCTCCGGGTTTGGCAATGAGCAGTTCTTC. This translates into CAISEFFGSGFGNEQFF.

Ten or more counts support this clone. The CDR3 sequence: CASRGDRGEGTEAFF. The CDR3 coding sequence is TGCGCCAGCAGAGGGGACAGGGGTGAGGGAACTGAAGCTTTCTTT. The chain is built from TRBV5-1 and TRBJ1-1, with 10 bases lining up with TRBD1. Losses at the gene ends were 5 bases for V and 5 bases for J; bases not matched to a gene: 9. The CDR3 is 15 amino acids. In germline, CDR1 is SGHRS, CDR2 YFSETQ.

This clone was recorded many times. This rearrangement joins TRBV10-2 to TRBJ1-1; TRBD1 agrees at 8 bases. The trim removed 6 bases at V and 2 bases at J, leaving 5 bases unmatched. The CDR3 consists of 14 residues. Germline CDR1 WSHSY, CDR2 SAAADI. The CDR3 nucleotides are TGCGCCAGCAGCTACAGGGGGTTAAACACTGAAGCTTTCTTT. It is translated as CASSYRGLNTEAFF.

This clone was seen repeatedly, ten times or more. The chain recombines TRBV6-1 with TRBJ1-1; possibly TRBD1 for D (5 bases). Between the trimmed V and J ends, which lost 4 bases and 1 base, there was a span of 7 bases. Looked up from germline, CDR1 is MNHNS and CDR2 is SASEGT. The CDR3 is made up of 13 amino acids. The CDR3 loop is CASSGQRNTEAFF. DNA for the CDR3: TGTGCCAGCAGTGGACAGCGGAACACTGAAGCTTTCTTT.

This clone was seen at least ten times. The gene calls are TRBV27 and TRBJ1-5; D not resolved. V was trimmed by 5 bases and J by 0 bases, leaving 14 bases between them. Germline V gives CDR1 MNHEY, CDR2 SMNVEV (reference sequence). The CDR3 loop spans 16 amino acids. CDR3 coding DNA: TGTGCCAGCAGTCTGGCCGGGATTTATAGCAATCAGCCCCAGCATTTT. This codes for CASSLAGIYSNQPQHF.

This clone was observed at least ten times. The chain uses TRBV7-2 and TRBJ1-3; D gene uncertain. CDR3 size: 16 residues. The germline gives CDR1 SGHTA, CDR2 FQGNSA. V gave up 3 bases and J gave up 4 bases, with 16 bases separating them. CDR3 protein: CASSFLVTFSGNTIYF. The DNA of the CDR3 is TGTGCCAGCAGCTTCTTAGTGACATTCTCCGGAAACACCATATATTTT.

Many counts were recorded for this clone. The V call is TRBV6-5, the J call TRBJ1-2; D unclear. Germline V lookup: CDR1 MNHEY, CDR2 SVGAGI. With 6 bases removed from V and 1 base from J, the gap between germline ends came to 9 bases. CDR3 length equals 13 residues. The CDR3 protein is CASRTYNNYGYTF. The CDR3 region has the DNA TGTGCCAGCAGAACATATAATAACTATGGCTACACCTTC.

In its sample, this clone was seen many times. The chain is built from TRBV30 and TRBJ2-3, with a tentative D call TRBD1 (5 bases). V gave up 6 bases and J gave up 7 bases, with 17 bases separating them. This CDR3 has 13 amino acids. Germline values: CDR1 GTSNPN, CDR2 SVGIG (reference sequence). For the CDR3, the DNA is TGTGCCTGCCTAGGGGTTTCGGCGAATACGCAGTATTTT. Its protein is CACLGVSANTQYF.

This clone has a count of ten or more. V is TRBV27 and J is TRBJ2-7, with TRBD2 as a possible D gene (6 bases). CDR3 size: 14 residues. With 7 bases removed from V and 4 bases from J, the gap between germline ends came to 17 bases. Germline V gives CDR1 MNHEY, CDR2 SMNVEV (reference sequence). CDR3 in DNA: TGTGCCAGCAATCCGACCGGGGGAATATACGAGCAGTACTTC. It encodes CASNPTGGIYEQYF.

This clone was seen ten or more times. The J gene is TRBJ2-2, the V gene TRBV28, with 10 bases that match TRBD1. Trimming removed 2 bases from V and 4 bases from J; junction bases left unmatched: 4. CDR3 length: 16 residues. Germline V CDR1 and CDR2: MDHEN, SYDVKM. CDR3 sequence reads: CASSLEGTGVTGELFF. As DNA, the CDR3 is TGTGCCAGCAGTTTAGAGGGGACAGGGGTCACCGGGGAGCTGTTTTTT.

This clone appeared many times. This chain joins TRBV5-1 and TRBJ2-2; TRBD2 aligns across 9 bases. Trimming took 1 base from V and 7 from J; bases not matched to a gene: 8. This CDR3 is 16 amino acids long. Germline values: CDR1 SGHRS, CDR2 YFSETQ. CDR3 protein: CASSLMAGGHGGELFF. The CDR3 nucleotides are TGCGCCAGCAGCTTGATGGCGGGGGGGCATGGCGGGGAGCTGTTTTTT.

This clone has a count of ten or more. V is TRBV7-9 and J is TRBJ1-2; 8 bases are shared with TRBD1. The length of the CDR3 is 15 residues. V shed 1 base and J 4 bases; nucleotides not matched to a gene: 5. CDR1 is SEHNR and CDR2 is FQNEAQ in the germline V gene (reference sequence). CDR3 protein: CASSLEAGQGYGYTF. In DNA form, the CDR3 reads TGTGCCAGCAGCTTAGAAGCTGGACAGGGCTATGGCTACACCTTC.

This clone was seen repeatedly, ten times or more. The chain carries TRBV28 and TRBJ1-1; 9 nucleotides line up with TRBD1. After removal of 4 bases from V and 4 bases from J, the junction contained 7 bases not matched to a gene. Germline CDR1 is MDHEN and CDR2 is SYDVKM. This CDR3 spans 15 amino acids. In DNA form, the CDR3 reads TGTGCCAGCAGTTCCGGACAGGGGTTTAGCACTGAAGCTTTCTTT. As protein: CASSSGQGFSTEAFF.

This clone has a count of ten or more. V and J are TRBV4-2 and TRBJ2-1; possibly TRBD2 for D (6 bases). Germline values: CDR1 LGHNA, CDR2 YNFKEQ. This CDR3 spans 15 amino acids. Between the trimmed V and J ends, which lost 3 bases and 0 bases, there was a span of 9 bases. The CDR3 DNA reads TGTGCCAGCAGCCAGCTAGCGACCTCCTACAATGAGCAGTTCTTC. Encoded protein: CASSQLATSYNEQFF.

Many counts were recorded for this clone. CDR3 in DNA: TGCGCCCCACCCCCCCCATTAGATAGCAATCAGCCCCAGCATTTT. Translating it yields CAPPPPLDSNQPQHF. The chain links TRBV4-1 to TRBJ1-5, with unresolved D. Trimming shortened V by 11 bases and J by 0 bases, and 17 bases separated the two germline ends. CDR1 is MGHRA, CDR2 YSYEKL, per germline. The CDR3 covers 15 residues.

This clone has ten or more counts. The chain's CDR3 is CASSFEGGGKKLFF. DNA of the CDR3: TGCGCCAGCAGCTTTGAGGGAGGTGGGAAAAAACTGTTTTTT. This rearrangement joins TRBV5-1 to TRBJ1-4, with unresolved D. This CDR3 has 14 amino acids. CDR1 and CDR2 from the germline V gene are SGHRS and YFSETQ. The V and J ends lost 2 bases and 9 bases respectively, with 14 bases between them.

This clone has ten or more counts. The chain has TRBV7-8 and TRBJ1-2, with 9 bases that match TRBD1. Germline V gene lookup returns CDR1 SGHVS and CDR2 FQNEAQ. Germline trimming cut 3 bases from V and 8 bases from J; bases unmatched to any gene: 7. The CDR3 length is 14 residues. CDR3 nucleotide sequence: TGTGCCAGCAGCTTGTGGACAGGGGCTTCGGGCTACACCTTC. Protein sequence: CASSLWTGASGYTF.

The sample holds many counts of this clone. The V gene is TRBV15, the J gene TRBJ2-2, with 8 nucleotides matching TRBD1. Trimming cost V 8 bases and J 6 bases; bases outside gene matches: 2. This CDR3 has 12 residues. CDR1 is LNHNV and CDR2 is YYDKDF in the germline V gene (reference sequence). The CDR3, as DNA: TGTGCCACCGAACAGGGGGCCGGGGAGCTGTTTTTT. Translating it yields CATEQGAGELFF.

Ten or more counts support this clone. The V gene is TRBV11-2, the J gene TRBJ2-7, with 7 bases matching TRBD2. CDR3 size: 12 residues. CDR1 SGHAT and CDR2 FQNNGV come from the germline V gene. After removal of 0 bases from V and 9 bases from J, the junction contained 2 bases not matched to a gene. The CDR3 loop is CASSLDRGRQYF. The CDR3 bases are TGTGCCAGCAGCTTAGATCGCGGGAGGCAGTACTTC.

This clone was picked up many times. The chain combines TRBV7-7 with TRBJ2-7; D uncertain. CDR1 SSHAT and CDR2 FNYEAQ come from the germline V gene (reference sequence). The CDR3 is made up of 14 amino acids. With 7 bases removed from V and 2 bases from J, the gap between germline ends came to 15 bases. CDR3 protein: CASTTWAIPYEQYF. In DNA, the CDR3 is TGTGCCAGCACCACCTGGGCCATCCCCTACGAGCAGTACTTC. The full variable domain, in which reference TRBV7-7 and TRBJ2-7 provide the parts outside the CDR3, is GAGVSQSPRYKVTKRGQDVTLRCDPISSHATLYWYQQALGQGPEFLTYFNYEAQPDKSGLPSDRFSAERPEGSISTLTIQRTEQRDSAMYRCASTTWAIPYEQYFGPGTRLTVT.

This clone showed up many times. Here the CDR3 DNA reads TGTGCCAGCAGCAGGACAGAGAACCCCTACGAGCAGTACTTC. Amino acids: CASSRTENPYEQYF. The chain carries TRBV6-1 and TRBJ2-7, with a weak D call TRBD1 (6 bases). Deletions cut 6 bases from V and 2 bases from J, with 14 bases between. Germline lookup yields CDR1 MNHNS and CDR2 SASEGT. The length of the CDR3 is 14 residues.

This clone was observed many times. This chain connects TRBV7-6 to TRBJ2-2; 7 bases fit TRBD1. V was pared by 4 bases and J by 6 bases, with 5 bases of the junction left unmatched. Per the germline V gene, CDR1 is SGHVS and CDR2 is FNYEAQ. The CDR3 has 14 residues. CDR3 nucleotide sequence: TGTGCCAGCAGCTCAACAGGGGTTCCCGGGGAGCTGTTTTTT. Residues: CASSSTGVPGELFF.